These 26 T cell receptor beta chains originate from one sample sequenced in a study of radiotherapy plus CTLA-4 blockade in lung cancer. Sequencing was performed with immunoSEQ multiplex PCR; in TCRdb, only in-frame clones are kept and a portion is missing. This table has 45,000 to 55,000 clones, 75% to 90% appearing once. The sequencing here drew on peripheral blood, taken from a patient treated with radiotherapy plus ipilimumab. The receptors derive from a human donor with non-small cell lung cancer that progressed on radiotherapy plus ipilimumab. Some clones in this sample may be carry-over from other donors' samples.

This chain uses TRBV5-1 with TRBJ2-3; 12 positions match TRBD2. CDR1 SGHRS and CDR2 YFSETQ come from the germline V gene. This CDR3 spans 16 amino acids. With 0 bases clipped from V and 2 bases from J, the junction kept 1 base outside the gene matches. The CDR3 loop is CASSLGLAGVTDTQYF. DNA of the CDR3: TGCGCCAGCAGCTTGGGACTAGCGGGGGTCACAGATACGCAGTATTTT.

This chain's CDR3 is CASVYYTGELFF. The CDR3 region has the DNA TGTGCCAGCGTCTATTACACCGGGGAGCTGTTTTTT. The rearrangement uses TRBV2 and TRBJ2-2; D is ambiguous. CDR3 size: 12 residues. In germline, CDR1 is SNHLY, CDR2 FYNNEI. V was pared by 8 bases and J by 3 bases, with 7 bases between.

The CDR3 loop reads CASSLADRRNTEAFF. CDR3 DNA sequence: TGTGCCAGCAGCTTGGCCGACAGGAGGAACACTGAAGCTTTCTTT. V usage is TRBV5-8 and J usage is TRBJ1-1; D might be TRBD1 (6 bases). Germline V gene lookup returns CDR1 SGHTS and CDR2 YDEGEE. This CDR3 region has 15 residues. Trimming left V 0 bases short and J 1 base short, with 10 bases between.

The CDR3 DNA reads as TGTGCCAGCAGCCGTAGGACAGGGAACCAAGAGACCCAGTACTTC. Its protein product is CASSRRTGNQETQYF. The chain links TRBV7-6 to TRBJ2-5; 8 nucleotides line up with TRBD1. CDR1 and CDR2 from the germline V gene are SGHVS and FNYEAQ. This CDR3 contains 15 residues. J gave up 0 bases and V 5 bases, and 5 bases lay outside the gene matches.

For the CDR3, the DNA is TGTGCCAGCCAGTTGACTCCGAACACCGGGGAGCTGTTTTTT. As protein: CASQLTPNTGELFF. V gene TRBV9 combines with J gene TRBJ2-2; no firm D call. CDR1 SGDLS and CDR2 YYNGEE come from the germline V gene. Trimming shortened V by 7 bases and J by 0 bases, and 10 bases separated the two germline ends. This CDR3 spans 14 amino acids.

The rearrangement joins TRBV5-5 to TRBJ1-5; D remains ambiguous. This CDR3 is built from 15 residues. V was trimmed by 4 bases and J by 0 bases, leaving 11 bases between them. Germline CDR1 reads SGHKS; CDR2 reads YYEKEE (reference sequence). The CDR3 loop reads CASSVRVGSNQPQHF. The DNA of the CDR3 is TGTGCCAGCAGCGTGAGGGTCGGTAGCAATCAGCCCCAGCATTTT.

The rearrangement uses TRBV7-2 and TRBJ2-3; D not resolved. The V end lost 5 bases, the J end lost 2 bases, and 8 bases lay between the germline ends. Per the germline V gene, CDR1 is SGHTA and CDR2 is FQGNSA. This CDR3 has 13 amino acids. The CDR3 loop reads CASSRTVTDTQYF. In nucleotides, the CDR3 is TGTGCCAGCAGCCGAACTGTCACAGATACGCAGTATTTT. Using reference TRBV7-2 and TRBJ2-3 for the parts outside the CDR3, the full variable domain is GAGVSQSPSNKVTEKGKDVELRCDPISGHTALYWYRQSLGQGLEFLIYFQGNSAPDKSGLPSDRFSAERTGGSVSTLTIQRTQQEDSAVYLCASSRTVTDTQYFGPGTRLTVL.

The chain combines TRBV4-2 with TRBJ1-2; D might be TRBD1 (6 bases). From germline, CDR1 is LGHNA and CDR2 YNFKEQ. V lost 1 base, J lost 4 bases, and 13 bases lay in between. The CDR3 loop spans 15 amino acids. CDR3 bases: TGTGCCAGCAGCCAAGCTCCAGGGGTAATCTATGGCTACACCTTC. Protein sequence: CASSQAPGVIYGYTF.

The chain is built from TRBV4-3 and TRBJ1-2, with D maybe TRBD1 (6 bases). Trimming removed 0 bases at V and 10 bases at J, with 18 bases between. The CDR3 consists of 15 residues. The germline gives CDR1 LGHNA, CDR2 YSLEER. CDR3 residues: CASSQDLRGHIYYTF. CDR3 sequence (DNA): TGCGCCAGCAGCCAAGATCTTAGGGGACACATCTACTACACCTTC.

This chain joins TRBV7-9 and TRBJ2-2, with D uncertain. The J call may not be correct, given that the DNA end is closer to TRBJ1-4. This CDR3 spans 14 amino acids. Germline V gene data show CDR1 as SEHNR and CDR2 as FQNEAQ (reference sequence). This CDR3 reads CASSTGLAGVKLFF. For the CDR3, the DNA is TGTGCCAGCAGCACTGGACTAGCGGGAGTAAAACTGTTTTTT.

The CDR3 coding sequence is TGTGCCAGCAGCTTATTTACGGGGGACCTTTATAGCAATCAGCCCCAGCATTTT. This codes for CASSLFTGDLYSNQPQHF. The V call is TRBV7-9, the J call TRBJ1-5, with TRBD1 as a possible D gene (5 bases). CDR3 length: 18 amino acids. Trimming took off 2 bases at V and 0 bases at J, with 17 bases between the two ends. The germline CDR1 and CDR2 sequences are SEHNR and FQNEAQ (reference sequence).

The chain couples TRBV19 to TRBJ1-1; D may be TRBD1 (5 bases). CDR3 size: 15 residues. V lost 4 bases, J lost 6 bases, and 18 bases lay in between. In germline, CDR1 is LNHDA, CDR2 SQIVND (reference sequence). The CDR3 loop is CASSTGGKFSAEAFF. The CDR3 nucleotides read TGTGCCAGTAGTACGGGGGGGAAATTTAGCGCTGAAGCTTTCTTT.

The chain has TRBV6-4 and TRBJ2-1, with 13 bases matching TRBD2. The CDR3 spans 16 residues. From germline, CDR1 is MRHNA and CDR2 SNTAGT. V lost 4 bases to trimming and J lost 4 bases; unmatched junction nucleotides: 4. The CDR3: CASSAGTSGDYNEQFF. The CDR3 coding sequence is TGTGCCAGCAGTGCTGGGACTAGCGGGGATTACAATGAGCAGTTCTTC.

This chain uses TRBV5-4 with TRBJ2-5; weak D call: TRBD2 (6 bases). Germline CDR1 SGHNT, CDR2 YYREEE (reference sequence). The CDR3 has 15 residues. V shed 4 bases and J shed 5 bases, with 18 bases lying between them. CDR3 bases: TGTGCCAGCAGCCGACCGGGACTTGGCGGGGAGACCCAGTACTTC. Translated, it gives CASSRPGLGGETQYF.

The CDR3 DNA reads TGTGCCAGCAGCGCCCGGACTAGCGGGAAAGAAGATACGCAGTATTTT. Its protein is CASSARTSGKEDTQYF. J is TRBJ2-3 and V is TRBV9, with TRBD2 identical over 12 bases. Unmatched junction bases numbered 7, after V lost 3 bases and J lost 5 bases. CDR1 is SGDLS, CDR2 YYNGEE, per germline. The CDR3 consists of 16 residues.

This chain uses TRBV11-2 with TRBJ1-5; D gene uncertain. The germline V gene encodes CDR1 SGHAT and CDR2 FQNNGV. The CDR3 consists of 13 residues. V was shortened by 1 base and J by 9 bases, with 10 bases between the two germline ends. The CDR3 DNA reads as TGTGCCAGCAGCTTAGTTCCCGCGGGGCCCCAGCATTTT. It translates to CASSLVPAGPQHF.

This sequence joins TRBV18 and TRBJ2-1, with a possible D match to TRBD1 (5 bases). Germline CDR1 reads KGHSH; CDR2 reads LQKENI. V was shortened by 6 bases and J by 3 bases, with 15 bases between the two germline ends. The CDR3 runs 15 residues. CDR3 amino acids: CASSPRGSDYNEQFF. The DNA of the CDR3 is TGTGCCAGCTCTCCTAGGGGCAGTGACTACAATGAGCAGTTCTTC.

The chain is built from TRBV19 and TRBJ1-4; a possible D gene is TRBD1 (5 bases). In germline, CDR1 is LNHDA, CDR2 SQIVND (reference sequence). This CDR3 contains 14 residues. Deletions cut 7 bases from V and 8 bases from J, with 17 bases between. As DNA, the CDR3 is TGTGCCAGTAAGGCGCCAGGGTGGAACGAAAAACTGTTTTTT. The encoded protein is CASKAPGWNEKLFF. The complete variable domain, with remaining parts taken from reference TRBV19 and TRBJ1-4, reads DGGITQSPKYLFRKEGQNVTLSCEQNLNHDAMYWYRQDPGQGLRLIYYSQIVNDFQKGDIAEGYSVSREKKESFPLTVTSAQKNPTAFYLCASKAPGWNEKLFFGSGTQLSVL.

The chain links TRBV5-6 to TRBJ1-5, with 7 bases aligning to TRBD1. CDR1 and CDR2 (germline): SGHDT, YYEEEE. V was pared by 2 bases and J by 4 bases, with 9 bases of the junction left unmatched. This CDR3 has 16 amino acids. CDR3 coding DNA: TGTGCCAGCAGCTTTTCTATGGGACAGTTGAATCAGCCCCAGCATTTT. Translating gives CASSFSMGQLNQPQHF.

The V gene is TRBV6-6, the J gene TRBJ2-3; possibly TRBD2 for D (6 bases). V lost 2 bases and J 0 bases, leaving 9 bases between the germline ends. The CDR3 has 15 residues. Looked up from germline, CDR1 is MNHNY and CDR2 is SVGAGI (reference sequence). The CDR3, as DNA: TGTGCCAGCAGTTACGTGGGACTGAGCACAGATACGCAGTATTTT. Translating gives CASSYVGLSTDTQYF.

V usage is TRBV4-2 and J usage is TRBJ2-3; 8 bases fit TRBD2. CDR1 and CDR2 (germline): LGHNA, YNFKEQ. The CDR3 extends over 19 amino acids. J lost 2 bases, V lost 0 bases, and 13 bases had no gene match. In DNA form, the CDR3 reads TGTGCCAGCAGCCAAGACCCTGAATCGCGCGGGGGGTACACAGATACGCAGTATTTT. As protein: CASSQDPESRGGYTDTQYF.

DNA for the CDR3: TGTGCCAGCAGCTTACAGAACCAAAATAACTACGAGCAGTACTTC. Translation: CASSLQNQNNYEQYF. The chain carries TRBV7-8 and TRBJ2-7, with unresolved D. There are 15 residues in the CDR3. Trimming left V 2 bases short and J 3 bases short, with 14 bases between. The germline V gene encodes CDR1 SGHVS and CDR2 FQNEAQ. The variable domain in full, with the rest retrieved from reference TRBV7-8 and TRBJ2-7, is GAGVSQSPRYKVAKRGQDVALRCDPISGHVSLFWYQQALGQGPEFLTYFQNEAQLDKSGLPSDRFFAERPEGSVSTLKIQRTQQEDSAVYLCASSLQNQNNYEQYFGPGTRLTVT.

V usage is TRBV10-2 and J usage is TRBJ1-1; unclear D gene. Trimming stripped 0 bases from V and 11 bases from J, with 10 bases between. CDR3 length: 12 residues. Germline V lookup: CDR1 WSHSY, CDR2 SAAADI. As DNA, the CDR3 is TGCGCCAGCAGTGAGTCTTCCCTCGAGGCTTTCTTT. It is translated as CASSESSLEAFF.

This chain connects TRBV5-1 to TRBJ2-7; D may be TRBD1 (6 bases). V gave up 5 bases and J gave up 7 bases, with 19 bases separating them. This CDR3 is built from 14 residues. Germline CDR1 reads SGHRS; CDR2 reads YFSETQ. The DNA for the CDR3 is TGCGCCAGCAGTTCCGGGACACCGATGGGGGAGCAGTACTTC. It codes for CASSSGTPMGEQYF.

The genes are TRBV19 and TRBJ2-1; 13 bases are a match to TRBD2. The CDR3 has 16 residues. V shed 6 bases and J 5 bases; nucleotides not matched to a gene: 7. Germline V lookup: CDR1 LNHDA, CDR2 SQIVND (reference sequence). CDR3 region: CASSGLAGDKDNEQFF. For the CDR3, the DNA is TGTGCCAGTAGCGGACTAGCGGGGGATAAGGACAATGAGCAGTTCTTC.

V usage is TRBV5-5 and J usage is TRBJ2-7; TRBD2 is a possible D gene (5 bases). V gave up 4 bases and J gave up 1 base, with 15 bases separating them. CDR3 length: 15 residues. CDR1 is SGHKS and CDR2 is YYEKEE in the germline V gene (reference sequence). CDR3 nucleotide sequence: TGTGCCAGCAGCCCGGCTCCGGGGAGATCCTACGAGCAGTACTTC. Encoded protein: CASSPAPGRSYEQYF.